These T cell receptor beta chains were read from a single sample in a study of shared clonotypes between healthy human individuals. Clones were read by immunoSEQ multiplex PCR, and TCRdb kept only the in-frame ones, dropping some. This table has 800,000 to 1,200,000 clones, about 80% appearing once. The sequencing input was memory CD4+ T cells from PBMCs. Receptors were obtained from a man aged 18 to 29 in good health. Some clones in this sample may be carry-over from other donors' samples. The CDR3 runs from the conserved cysteine through the conserved F or W. D genes are given only for firm matches. Expanded clones are given a class, and other clones once, few, many or no size at all.

clone size,J gene,D gene,V gene,CDR3 DNA,CDR3 protein
.,TRBJ2-7,.,TRBV7-8,TGTGCCAGCAGCTTAGTAGGGGGAGGCGATCTCGAGCAGTACTTC,CASSLVGGGDLEQYF
few,TRBJ2-5,TRBD1,TRBV11-3,TGTGCCAGCAGCCCAGGGGGCTCAGAGACCCAGTACTTC,CASSPGGSETQYF
.,TRBJ1-5,TRBD1,TRBV6-6,TGTGCCAGCAGTTACGACAGGGCTCAGCCCCAGCATTTT,CASSYDRAQPQHF
once,TRBJ2-3,TRBD2,TRBV5-1,TGCGCCAGCAGCCGGACTAGCGATAACACAGATACGCAGTATTTT,CASSRTSDNTDTQYF
.,TRBJ1-1,TRBD1,TRBV5-1,TGCGCCAGCAGCACGGAAACACAGGGGGGCACTGAAGCTTTCTTT,CASSTETQGGTEAFF
.,TRBJ1-2,TRBD1,TRBV27,TGTGCCAGCAGCCCGACAGGGGGCGATAACTATGGCTACACCTTC,CASSPTGGDNYGYTF
few,TRBJ1-1,TRBD1,TRBV30,TGTGCCTGGAGAGATACAGGGGGCACTGAAGCTTTCTTT,CAWRDTGGTEAFF
once,TRBJ1-2,TRBD1,TRBV30,TGTGCCTGGAGTGACCAAGACAGGGGAGGCTACACCTTC,CAWSDQDRGGYTF
many,TRBJ2-3,TRBD2,TRBV25-1,TGTGCCAGCAGCCGACTAGCGGGAGGCACAGATACGCAGTATTTT,CASSRLAGGTDTQYF
.,TRBJ2-3,.,TRBV7-9,TGTGCCAGCAGCTTACCCCCCACAGATACGCAGTATTTT,CASSLPPTDTQYF
.,TRBJ1-4,.,TRBV5-4,TGTGCCAGCAGCGTTCTTAGGGACGGTGAAAAACTGTTTTTT,CASSVLRDGEKLFF
.,TRBJ2-7,TRBD2,TRBV27,TGTGCCAGCAGTTCACCCCTAGCGGGAGCCTACGAGCAGTACTTC,CASSSPLAGAYEQYF
.,TRBJ1-1,.,TRBV18,TGTGCCAGCTCAGTTATTCAAGGCACTGAAGCTTTCTTT,CASSVIQGTEAFF
few,TRBJ1-5,.,TRBV4-1,TGCGCCAGCAGCCAAGTGGGGACGCTCCCCGGGCAGCCCCAGCATTTT,CASSQVGTLPGQPQHF
once,TRBJ2-7,TRBD1,TRBV4-1,TGCGCCAGCAGCTATGGGGACAGGGGATCCGAGCAGTACTTC,CASSYGDRGSEQYF